The source of this T cell receptor beta chain is a study of blood T cell repertoires in COVID-19. As for the study in general: Collection of acute and convalescent COVID-19 samples took place in the United States, Italy and Spain.

During active infection, Seattle patients enrolled and were then monitored through disease. This clone was observed a single time. Per the study methods: Reference gene primer amplification yielded estimated nucleated cell counts. The assay was immunoSEQ multiplex PCR, and TCRdb's table has in-frame clones only and misses some. V, J and clone size reflect that table, while D and trimming were determined from the DNA. Found here are some 270,000 clones, 86% of them singletons; the top ten hold approximately 6.2%. Sequencing used peripheral blood. The clonotype originates from a woman of 80 years or more with COVID-19, enrolled during active disease.

The CDR3 here is CASSYTGGGEKLFF. In nucleotides, the CDR3 is TGTGCCAGCAGTTACACGGGGGGTGGTGAAAAACTGTTTTTT. The gene calls are TRBV6-6 and TRBJ1-4; D is possibly TRBD1 (5 bases). V was pared by 2 bases and J by 7 bases, with 11 bases between. CDR3 length: 14 residues. Per germline, CDR1 MNHNY and CDR2 SVGAGI (reference sequence).